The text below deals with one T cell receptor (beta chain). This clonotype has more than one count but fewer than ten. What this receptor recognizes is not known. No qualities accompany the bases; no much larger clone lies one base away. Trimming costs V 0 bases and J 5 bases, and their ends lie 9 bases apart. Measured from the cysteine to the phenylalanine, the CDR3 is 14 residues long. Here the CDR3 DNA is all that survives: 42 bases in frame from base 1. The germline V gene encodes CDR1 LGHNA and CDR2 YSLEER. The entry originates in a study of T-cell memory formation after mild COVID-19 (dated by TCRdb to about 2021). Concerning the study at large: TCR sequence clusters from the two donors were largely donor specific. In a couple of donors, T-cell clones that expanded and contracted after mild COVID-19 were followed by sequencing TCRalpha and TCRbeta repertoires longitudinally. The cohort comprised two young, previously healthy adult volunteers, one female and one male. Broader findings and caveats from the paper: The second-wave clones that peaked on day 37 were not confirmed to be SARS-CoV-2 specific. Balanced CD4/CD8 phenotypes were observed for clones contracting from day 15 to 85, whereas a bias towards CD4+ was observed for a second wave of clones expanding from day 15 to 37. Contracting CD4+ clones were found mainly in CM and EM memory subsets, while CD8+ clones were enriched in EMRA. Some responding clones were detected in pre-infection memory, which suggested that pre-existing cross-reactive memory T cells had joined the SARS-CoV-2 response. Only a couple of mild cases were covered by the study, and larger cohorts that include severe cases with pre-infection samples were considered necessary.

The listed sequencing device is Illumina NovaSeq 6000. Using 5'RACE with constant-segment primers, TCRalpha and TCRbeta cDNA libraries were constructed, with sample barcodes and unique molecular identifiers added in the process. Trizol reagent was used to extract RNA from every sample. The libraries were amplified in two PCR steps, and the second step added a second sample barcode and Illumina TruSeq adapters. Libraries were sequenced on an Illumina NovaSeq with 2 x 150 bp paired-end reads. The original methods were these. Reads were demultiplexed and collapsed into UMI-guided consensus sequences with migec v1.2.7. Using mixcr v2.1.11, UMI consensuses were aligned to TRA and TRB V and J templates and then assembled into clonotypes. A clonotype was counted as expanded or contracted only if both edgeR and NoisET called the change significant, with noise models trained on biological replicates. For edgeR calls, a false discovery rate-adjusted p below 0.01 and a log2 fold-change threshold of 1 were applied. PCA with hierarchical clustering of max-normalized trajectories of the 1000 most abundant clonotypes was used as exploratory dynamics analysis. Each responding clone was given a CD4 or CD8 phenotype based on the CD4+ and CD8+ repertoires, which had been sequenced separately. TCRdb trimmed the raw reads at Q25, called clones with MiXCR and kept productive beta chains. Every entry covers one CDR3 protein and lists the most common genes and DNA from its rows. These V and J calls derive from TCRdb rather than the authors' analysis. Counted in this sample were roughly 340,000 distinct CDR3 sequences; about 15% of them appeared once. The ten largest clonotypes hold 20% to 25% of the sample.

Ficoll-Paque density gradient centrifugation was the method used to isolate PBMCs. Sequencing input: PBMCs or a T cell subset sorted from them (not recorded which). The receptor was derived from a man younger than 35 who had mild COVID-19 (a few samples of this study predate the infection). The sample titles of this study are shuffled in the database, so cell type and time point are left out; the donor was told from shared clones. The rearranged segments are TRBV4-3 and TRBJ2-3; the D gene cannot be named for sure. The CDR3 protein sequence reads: CASSQDFRIDTQYF. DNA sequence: TGCGCCAGCAGCCAAGATTTCAGAATAGATACGCAGTATTTT.